These 9 T cell receptor beta chains originate from one sample sequenced in a study of T-cell reconstitution after alpha-beta-depleted transplantation in children. TCRbeta library preparation incorporated unique molecular identifiers. Using its own MiXCR run on the PCR reads, TCRdb lists one record per CDR3 protein. Among roughly 300,000 distinct CDR3 sequences listed, almost 10% were seen once. Sequencing was performed on PBMCs from the stem cell graft donor, taken from the stem cell graft. The receptors stem from a human donor who donated a stem cell graft to a child with SCID.

This clonotype was detected a few times. This sequence joins TRBV5-1 and TRBJ1-2; D is unresolved. The CDR3 spans 13 residues. The germline V gene encodes CDR1 SGHRS and CDR2 YFSETQ. The V gene lost 2 bases and the J gene lost 11 bases, with 16 bases spanning the gap. The CDR3 loop is CASSFDNLQIYTF. CDR3 in DNA: TGCGCCAGCAGCTTTGATAATCTGCAGATTTACACCTTC. Combining the CDR3 with reference TRBV5-1 and TRBJ1-2 gives the whole variable domain KAGVTQTPRYLIKTRGQQVTLSCSPISGHRSVSWYQQTPGQGLQFLFEYFSETQRNKGNFPGRFSGRQFSNSRSEMNVSTLELGDSALYLCASSFDNLQIYTFGSGTRLTVV.

There are many counts of this clonotype. The chain combines TRBV2 with TRBJ2-5; TRBD2 agrees at 7 bases. Germline assignment: CDR1 SNHLY and CDR2 FYNNEI. There are 14 residues in the CDR3. V shed 6 bases, J shed 4 bases, and the junction held 8 bases outside the gene matches. DNA of the CDR3: TGTGCCAGCAGGCGTACTAGCGTGGGAGAGACCCAGTACTTC. Translated: CASRRTSVGETQYF.

V gene TRBV4-2 combines with J gene TRBJ2-2; TRBD2 matches at 7 bases. Germline CDR1 LGHNA, CDR2 YNFKEQ. The junction had 5 bases not matched to a gene; V was cut back by 0 bases and J by 7 bases. The CDR3 runs to 15 residues. DNA of the CDR3: TGTGCCAGCAGCCAAGATCCCGGGGGGTACGGGGAGCTGTTTTTT. It is translated as CASSQDPGGYGELFF.

This clonotype was found a few times. This chain uses TRBV2 with TRBJ1-4, with TRBD1 matching 7 bases. CDR1 SNHLY and CDR2 FYNNEI come from the germline V gene. Germline trimming cut 10 bases from V and 4 bases from J; bases unmatched to any gene: 6. The CDR3 length is 13 residues. For the CDR3, the DNA is TGTGCCACTGCCGGGACAGATAATGAAAAACTGTTTTTT. Translating it yields CATAGTDNEKLFF. Supplemented by reference TRBV2 and TRBJ1-4, the full variable domain reads EPEVTQTPSHQVTQMGQEVILRCVPISNHLYFYWYRQILGQKVEFLVSFYNNEISEKSEIFDDQFSVERPDGSNFTLKIRSTKLEDSAMYFCATAGTDNEKLFFGSGTQLSVL.

This clonotype was observed at least ten times. The CDR3 sequence is CASSLALAPADTQYF. In nucleotides, the CDR3 is TGCGCCAGCAGCTTGGCGCTAGCCCCCGCAGATACGCAGTATTTT. The chain combines TRBV5-1 with TRBJ2-3; possibly TRBD2 for D (5 bases). The CDR3 is 15 residues long. CDR1 and CDR2 from the germline V gene are SGHRS and YFSETQ. The V end lost 0 bases, the J end lost 4 bases, and 12 bases lay between the germline ends.

On this clonotype itself: One end of the junction fails to match germline, which may point to a read error. This chain links TRBV27 with TRBJ2-2; 11 positions match TRBD2. CDR3 length equals 18 residues. Germline CDR1 reads MNHEY; CDR2 reads SMNVEV (reference sequence). CDR3 nucleotides: TGTGTCAGCAGTTCCCGACTAGCGGGGCCCAAGATCACCGTGGAGCTGTTTTTT. It yields the protein CVSSSRLAGPKITVELFF.

This clonotype came up a few times. The rearrangement joins TRBV20-1 to TRBJ2-5, with D maybe TRBD2 (5 bases). Germline CDR1 is DFQATT and CDR2 is SNEGSKA (reference sequence). V was pared by 2 bases and J by 1 base, with 8 bases between. The CDR3 length is 13 residues. The CDR3 here is CSARPGSQETQYF. The CDR3, as DNA: TGCAGTGCTAGACCGGGATCCCAAGAGACCCAGTACTTC.

This rearrangement joins TRBV12-3 or TRBV12-4 to TRBJ1-1; possible D gene TRBD1, 5 bases. CDR3 length: 13 amino acids. Trimming took 6 bases from V and 1 from J, leaving 9 bases between them. The CDR3 DNA is TGTGCCAGCAGGGACATAAGGAACACTGAAGCTTTCTTT. This codes for CASRDIRNTEAFF.

At least ten counts were recorded for this clonotype. V gene TRBV5-1 combines with J gene TRBJ2-3; D is perhaps TRBD1 (5 bases). Trimming removed 0 bases from V and 6 bases from J, with 14 bases in between. The V gene's germline CDR1 is SGHRS and CDR2 YFSETQ. The CDR3 is 15 amino acids. The CDR3 region is CASSLARVISDTQYF. The CDR3 DNA sequence: TGCGCCAGCAGCTTGGCCAGGGTAATTTCGGATACGCAGTATTTT.